This TCR beta chain was profiled in a study of blood T cell repertoires in COVID-19. Study details: The origin of the acute and convalescent COVID-19 samples was the United States, Italy and Spain. T cells, B-cell-depleted T cells, or PBMCs provided the cDNA or gDNA that served as material.

The V gene lost 6 bases and the J gene lost 1 base, with 13 bases spanning the gap. CDR1 SGHTA and CDR2 FQGTGA come from the germline V gene. The CDR3 contains 15 residues. As processed by the authors: Amplification of reference gene primers provided the estimated nucleated cell counts. Sequencing used immunoSEQ multiplex PCR; TCRdb keeps in-frame clones, though not all of them. V and J calls and clone size are those listed in that table; D and trimming were worked out from the DNA. The repertoire holds roughly 140,000 clones, with around 91% as singletons. The receptor was isolated from a woman aged 60 to 75 with active COVID-19. The chain recombines TRBV7-3 with TRBJ2-1; no reliable D call. Sequencing used peripheral blood. The CDR3 sequence: CASSSFSLSYNEQFF. As DNA, the CDR3 is TGTGCCAGCAGTAGTTTCTCCCTATCCTACAATGAGCAGTTCTTC.